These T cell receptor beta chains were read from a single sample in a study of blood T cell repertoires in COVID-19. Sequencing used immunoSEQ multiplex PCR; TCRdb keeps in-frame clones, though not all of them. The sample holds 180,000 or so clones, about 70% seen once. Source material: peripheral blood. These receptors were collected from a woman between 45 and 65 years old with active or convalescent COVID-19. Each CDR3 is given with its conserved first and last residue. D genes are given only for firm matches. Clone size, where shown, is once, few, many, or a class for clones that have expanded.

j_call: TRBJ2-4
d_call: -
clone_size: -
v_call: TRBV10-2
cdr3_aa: CASRENSGFKNIQYF
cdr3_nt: TGCGCCAGCAGGGAGAATAGCGGATTCAAAAACATTCAGTACTTC

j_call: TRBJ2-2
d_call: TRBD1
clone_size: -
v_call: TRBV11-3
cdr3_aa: CASSLDRGNTGELFF
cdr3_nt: TGTGCCAGCAGCTTGGACAGGGGTAACACCGGGGAGCTGTTTTTT

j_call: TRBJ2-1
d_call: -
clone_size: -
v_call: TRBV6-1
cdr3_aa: CASSERRGFSLRYSYNEQFF
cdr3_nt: TGTGCCAGCAGTGAACGCCGGGGTTTCTCCTTGAGGTACTCCTACAATGAGCAGTTCTTC

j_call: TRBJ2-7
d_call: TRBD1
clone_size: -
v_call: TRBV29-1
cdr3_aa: CSGTGTGAYEQYF
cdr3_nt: TGCAGCGGGACCGGGACAGGGGCCTACGAGCAGTACTTC

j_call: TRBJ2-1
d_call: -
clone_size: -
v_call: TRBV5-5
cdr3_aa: CASSLGGGQADYEQFF
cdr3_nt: TGTGCCAGCAGCTTGGGCGGGGGCCAGGCGGACTATGAGCAGTTCTTC

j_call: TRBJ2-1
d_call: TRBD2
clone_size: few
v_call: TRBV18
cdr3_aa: CASSSGLAGASYNEQFF
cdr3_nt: TGTGCCAGCTCATCGGGACTAGCGGGCGCGTCCTACAATGAGCAGTTCTTC

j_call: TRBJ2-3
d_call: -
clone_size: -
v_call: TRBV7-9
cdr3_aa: CASSLSIPTDTQYF
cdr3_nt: TGTGCCAGCAGCTTAAGCATCCCCACAGATACGCAGTATTTT

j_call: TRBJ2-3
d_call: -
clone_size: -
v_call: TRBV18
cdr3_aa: CASSPERDTQYF
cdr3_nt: TGTGCCAGCTCACCGGAGAGGGATACGCAGTATTTT

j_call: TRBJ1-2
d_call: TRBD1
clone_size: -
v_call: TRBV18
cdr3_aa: CASSPPGGHYGYTF
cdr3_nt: TGTGCCAGCTCACCACCAGGGGGCCATTATGGCTACACCTTC

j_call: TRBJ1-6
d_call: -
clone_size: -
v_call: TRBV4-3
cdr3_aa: CASSQDPPSSYNSPLHF
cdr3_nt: TGCGCCAGCAGCCAAGATCCGCCGAGCTCCTATAATTCACCCCTCCACTTT

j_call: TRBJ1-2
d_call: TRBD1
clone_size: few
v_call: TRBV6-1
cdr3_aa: CASSDRDRGGYTF
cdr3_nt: TGTGCCAGCAGTGACCGGGACAGGGGAGGCTACACCTTC

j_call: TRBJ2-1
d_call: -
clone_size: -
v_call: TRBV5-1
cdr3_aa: CASRGAAGTLAEKIRYNEQFF
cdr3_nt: TGCGCCAGCCGGGGCGCCGCCGGGACATTAGCTGAAAAAATACGGTACAATGAGCAGTTCTTC

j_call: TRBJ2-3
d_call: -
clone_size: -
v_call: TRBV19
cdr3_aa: CASSSQAEAESTYTQYF
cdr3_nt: TGTGCCAGTAGCTCTCAAGCGGAGGCGGAGAGCACATATACGCAGTATTTT

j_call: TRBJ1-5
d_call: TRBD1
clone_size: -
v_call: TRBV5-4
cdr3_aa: CASSLQGAGSNQPQHF
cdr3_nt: TGTGCCAGCAGCTTACAGGGGGCGGGAAGCAATCAGCCCCAGCATTTT

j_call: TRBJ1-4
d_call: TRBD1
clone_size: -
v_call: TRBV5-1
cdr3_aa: CASSAGTGPREKLFF
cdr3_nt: TGCGCCAGCAGCGCCGGGACAGGGCCCCGTGAAAAACTGTTTTTT

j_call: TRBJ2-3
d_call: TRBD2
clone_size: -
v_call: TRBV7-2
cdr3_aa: CASSTNSGTSADTQYF
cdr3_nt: TGTGCCAGCAGTACAAATAGCGGGACGTCCGCAGATACGCAGTATTTT

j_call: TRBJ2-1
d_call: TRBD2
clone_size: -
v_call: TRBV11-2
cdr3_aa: CASSPGLDDEQFF
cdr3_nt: TGTGCCAGCAGCCCAGGACTAGACGATGAGCAGTTCTTC

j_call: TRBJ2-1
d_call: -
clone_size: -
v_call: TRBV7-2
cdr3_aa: CASSFAGTSYNEQFF
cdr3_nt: TGTGCCAGCAGCTTTGCGGGTACCTCCTACAATGAGCAGTTCTTC

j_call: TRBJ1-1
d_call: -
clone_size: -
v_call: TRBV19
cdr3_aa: CASSFDRLNTEAFF
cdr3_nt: TGTGCCAGTAGTTTTGACAGGCTGAACACTGAAGCTTTCTTT

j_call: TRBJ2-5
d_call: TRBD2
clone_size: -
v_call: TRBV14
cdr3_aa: CASSPLAGGRRETQYF
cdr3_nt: TGTGCCAGCAGCCCTCTAGCGGGGGGGCGTAGAGAGACCCAGTACTTC

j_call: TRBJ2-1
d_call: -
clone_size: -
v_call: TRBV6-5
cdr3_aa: CASVPEGPRNEQFF
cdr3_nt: TGTGCCAGCGTCCCGGAGGGCCCTCGTAATGAGCAGTTCTTC

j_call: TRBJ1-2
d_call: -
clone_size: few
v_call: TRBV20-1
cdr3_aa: CSARQGSGYTF
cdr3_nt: TGCAGTGCTAGACAGGGTTCCGGCTACACCTTC

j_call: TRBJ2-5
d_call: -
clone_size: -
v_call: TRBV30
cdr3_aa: CAWRPSPGETQYF
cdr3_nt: TGTGCCTGGCGGCCCTCCCCGGGGGAGACCCAGTACTTC

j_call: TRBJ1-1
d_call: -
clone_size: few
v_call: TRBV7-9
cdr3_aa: CASSPDRGNTEAFF
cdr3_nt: TGTGCCAGCAGCCCGGACAGAGGGAACACTGAAGCTTTCTTT

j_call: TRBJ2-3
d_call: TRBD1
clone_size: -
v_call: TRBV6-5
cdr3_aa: CASSRDRGDTQYF
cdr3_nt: TGTGCCAGCAGCCGCGACAGGGGAGATACGCAGTATTTT

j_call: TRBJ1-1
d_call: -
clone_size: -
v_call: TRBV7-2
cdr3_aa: CASSLVGESRTEAFF
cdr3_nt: TGTGCCAGCAGCTTAGTAGGAGAGAGCCGCACTGAAGCTTTCTTT

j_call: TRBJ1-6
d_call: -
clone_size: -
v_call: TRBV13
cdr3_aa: CASSFGPGQSNSPLHF
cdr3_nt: TGTGCCAGCAGCTTCGGTCCCGGACAGAGCAATTCACCCCTCCACTTT

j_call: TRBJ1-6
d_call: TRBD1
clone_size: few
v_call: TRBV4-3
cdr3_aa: CASSPYGTGYNSPLHF
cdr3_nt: TGCGCCAGCAGCCCTTATGGGACAGGATATAATTCACCCCTCCACTTT

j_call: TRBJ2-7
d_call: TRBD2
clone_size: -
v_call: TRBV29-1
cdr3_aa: CSVAHLGGREQYF
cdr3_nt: TGCAGCGTCGCCCACTTGGGGGGGAGGGAGCAGTACTTC

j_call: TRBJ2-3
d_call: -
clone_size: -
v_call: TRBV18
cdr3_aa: CASSPLGGGTDTQYF
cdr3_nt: TGTGCCAGCTCACCATTGGGGGGAGGCACAGATACGCAGTATTTT

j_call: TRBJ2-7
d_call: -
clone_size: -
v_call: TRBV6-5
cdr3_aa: CASGRGGENYEQYF
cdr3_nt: TGTGCCAGTGGGAGGGGGGGCGAGAACTACGAGCAGTACTTC

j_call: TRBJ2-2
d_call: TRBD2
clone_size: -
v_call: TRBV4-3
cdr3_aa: CASSQGWGASGPTGELFF
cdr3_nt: TGCGCCAGCAGCCAAGGTTGGGGTGCTAGCGGGCCTACCGGGGAGCTGTTTTTT

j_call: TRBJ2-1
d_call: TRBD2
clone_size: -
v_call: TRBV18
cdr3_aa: CASSPTSGEYNEQFF
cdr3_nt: TGTGCCAGCTCACCCACTAGCGGGGAGTATAATGAGCAGTTCTTC

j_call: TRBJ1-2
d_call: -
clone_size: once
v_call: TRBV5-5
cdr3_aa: CASSLELVGYTF
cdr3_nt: TGTGCCAGCAGCTTGGAGCTTGTGGGCTACACCTTC

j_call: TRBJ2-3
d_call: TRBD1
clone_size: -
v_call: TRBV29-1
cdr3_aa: CSVETGGTDTQYF
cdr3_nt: TGCAGCGTTGAGACAGGGGGCACAGATACGCAGTATTTT

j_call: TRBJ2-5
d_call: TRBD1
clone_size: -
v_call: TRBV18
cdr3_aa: CASSKGAGETQYF
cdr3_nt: TGTGCCAGCTCAAAGGGGGCCGGGGAGACCCAGTACTTC

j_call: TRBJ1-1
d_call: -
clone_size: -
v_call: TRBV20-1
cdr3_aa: CSASPRGNTEAFF
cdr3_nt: TGCAGTGCTAGTCCTCGGGGGAACACTGAAGCTTTCTTT

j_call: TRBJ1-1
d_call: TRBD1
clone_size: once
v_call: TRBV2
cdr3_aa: CASSLTGGRRTEAFF
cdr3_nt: TGTGCCAGCAGTCTGACAGGGGGGAGGCGAACTGAAGCTTTCTTT

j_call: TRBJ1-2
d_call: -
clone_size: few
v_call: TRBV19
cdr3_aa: CASSIGTVYGYTF
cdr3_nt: TGTGCCAGTAGTATAGGAACAGTCTATGGCTACACCTTC

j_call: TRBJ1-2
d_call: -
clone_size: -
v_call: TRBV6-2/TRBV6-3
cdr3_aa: CASSYSGRAFKGYTF
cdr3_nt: TGTGCCAGCAGTTACTCGGGCAGGGCCTTTAAGGGCTACACCTTC

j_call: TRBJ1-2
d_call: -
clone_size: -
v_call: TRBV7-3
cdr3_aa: CASSLLDRSNYGYTF
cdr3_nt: TGTGCCAGCAGCTTACTTGACAGATCTAACTATGGCTACACCTTC

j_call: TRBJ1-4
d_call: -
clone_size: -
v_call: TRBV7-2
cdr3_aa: CASSSTVATNEKLFF
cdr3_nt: TGTGCCAGCAGCTCCACAGTTGCAACTAATGAAAAACTGTTTTTT

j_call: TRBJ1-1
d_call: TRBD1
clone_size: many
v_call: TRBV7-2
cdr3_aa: CASSLDRGNTEAFF
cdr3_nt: TGTGCCAGCAGCCTGGACAGGGGAAACACTGAAGCTTTCTTT

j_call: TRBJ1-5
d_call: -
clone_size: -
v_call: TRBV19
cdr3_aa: CASSRDNIPGQPQHF
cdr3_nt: TGTGCCAGTAGCCGGGATAACATCCCCGGCCAGCCCCAGCATTTT

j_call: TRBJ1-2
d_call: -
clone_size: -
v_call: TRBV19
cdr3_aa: CASSMGDSRYGYTF
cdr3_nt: TGTGCCAGTAGTATGGGTGACAGCCGATATGGCTACACCTTC

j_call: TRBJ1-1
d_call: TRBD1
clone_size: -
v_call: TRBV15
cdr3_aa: CATSRVPGQGLNTEAFF
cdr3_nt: TGTGCCACCAGCAGAGTCCCGGGACAGGGACTGAACACTGAAGCTTTCTTT

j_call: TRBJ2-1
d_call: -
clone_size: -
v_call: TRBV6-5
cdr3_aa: CASSYSMSRANEQFF
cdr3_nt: TGTGCCAGCAGTTACTCGATGTCGCGAGCCAATGAGCAGTTCTTC

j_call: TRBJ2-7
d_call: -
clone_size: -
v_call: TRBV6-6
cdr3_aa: CASSYEGGARYEQYF
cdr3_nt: TGTGCCAGCAGTTACGAGGGGGGGGCCCGGTACGAGCAGTACTTC

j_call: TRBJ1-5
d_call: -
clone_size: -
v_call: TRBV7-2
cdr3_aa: CASSFSTMGNQPQHF
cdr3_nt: TGTGCCAGCAGCTTTTCTACGATGGGCAATCAGCCCCAGCATTTT

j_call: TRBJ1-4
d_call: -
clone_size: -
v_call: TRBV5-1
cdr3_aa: CASSLDKANEKLFF
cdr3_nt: TGCGCCAGCAGCCTGGACAAAGCTAATGAAAAACTGTTTTTT

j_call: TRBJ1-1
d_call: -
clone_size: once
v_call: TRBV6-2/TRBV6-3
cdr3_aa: CASSYKFEAFF
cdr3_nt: TGTGCCAGCAGTTATAAATTTGAAGCTTTCTTT

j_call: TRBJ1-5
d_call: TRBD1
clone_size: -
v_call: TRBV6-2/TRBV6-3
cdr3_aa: CASSSLTGGQPQHF
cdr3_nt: TGTGCCAGCAGTTCCTTGACAGGGGGCCAGCCCCAGCATTTT

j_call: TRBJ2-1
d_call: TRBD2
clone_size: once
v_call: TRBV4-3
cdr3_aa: CASSQERGEYNEQFF
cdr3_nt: TGCGCCAGCAGCCAAGAGCGGGGGGAATACAATGAGCAGTTCTTC

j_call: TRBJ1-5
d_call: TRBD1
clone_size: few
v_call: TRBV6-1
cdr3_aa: CASSEARQGGNQPQHF
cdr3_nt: TGTGCCAGCAGTGAAGCGAGACAGGGTGGCAATCAGCCCCAGCATTTT

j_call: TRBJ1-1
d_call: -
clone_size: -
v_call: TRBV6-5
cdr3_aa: CASSPSRGDTEAFF
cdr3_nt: TGTGCCAGCAGTCCGTCGCGGGGGGACACTGAAGCTTTCTTT

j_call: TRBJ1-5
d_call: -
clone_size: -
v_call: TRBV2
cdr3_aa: CASSEGNINQPQHF
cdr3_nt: TGTGCCAGCAGTGAAGGTAATATAAATCAGCCCCAGCATTTT